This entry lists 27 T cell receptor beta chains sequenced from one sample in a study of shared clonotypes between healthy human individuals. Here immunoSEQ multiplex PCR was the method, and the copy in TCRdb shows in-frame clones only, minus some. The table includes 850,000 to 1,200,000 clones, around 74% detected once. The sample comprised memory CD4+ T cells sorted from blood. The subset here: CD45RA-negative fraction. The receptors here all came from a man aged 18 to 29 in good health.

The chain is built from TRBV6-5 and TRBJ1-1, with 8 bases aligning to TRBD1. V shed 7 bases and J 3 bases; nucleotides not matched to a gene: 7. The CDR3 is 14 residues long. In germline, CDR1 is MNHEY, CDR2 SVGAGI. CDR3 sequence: CASTMTGADTEAFF. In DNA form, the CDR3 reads TGTGCCAGCACTATGACAGGGGCGGACACTGAAGCTTTCTTT.

The CDR3 loop reads CASDILRGDRVNEQFF. The CDR3 bases are TGTGCCAGCGATATCCTAAGAGGTGACCGCGTCAATGAGCAGTTCTTC. This chain links TRBV6-4 with TRBJ2-1; no reliable D call. CDR3 length equals 16 residues. The germline gives CDR1 MRHNA, CDR2 SNTAGT. Trimming cost V 8 bases and J 6 bases, with 23 bases left between them.

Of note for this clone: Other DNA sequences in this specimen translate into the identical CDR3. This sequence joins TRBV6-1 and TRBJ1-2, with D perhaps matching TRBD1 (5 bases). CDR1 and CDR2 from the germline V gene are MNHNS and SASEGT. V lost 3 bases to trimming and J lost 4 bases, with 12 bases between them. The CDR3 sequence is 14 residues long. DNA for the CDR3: TGTGCCAGCAGTGAGTTGGGGACTGGCTATGGCTACACCTTC. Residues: CASSELGTGYGYTF.

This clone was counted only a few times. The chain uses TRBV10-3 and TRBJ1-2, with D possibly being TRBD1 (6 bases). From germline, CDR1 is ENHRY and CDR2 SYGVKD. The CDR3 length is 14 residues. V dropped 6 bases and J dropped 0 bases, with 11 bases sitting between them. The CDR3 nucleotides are TGTGCCATCAGGGACAGCCCAGCTAACTATGGCTACACCTTC. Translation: CAIRDSPANYGYTF.

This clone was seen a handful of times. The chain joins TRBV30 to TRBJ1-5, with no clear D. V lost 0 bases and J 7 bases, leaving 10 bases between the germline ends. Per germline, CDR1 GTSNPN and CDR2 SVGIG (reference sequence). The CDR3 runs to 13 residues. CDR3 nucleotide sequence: TGTGCCTGGAGTGTATCGGCCAAACAGCCCCAGCATTTT. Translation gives CAWSVSAKQPQHF.

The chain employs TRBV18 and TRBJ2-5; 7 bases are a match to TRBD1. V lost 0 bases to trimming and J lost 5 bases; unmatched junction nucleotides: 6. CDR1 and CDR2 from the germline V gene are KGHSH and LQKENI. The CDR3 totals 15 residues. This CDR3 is CASSPPQTGFETQYF. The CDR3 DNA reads TGTGCCAGCTCACCACCCCAGACAGGGTTTGAGACCCAGTACTTC.

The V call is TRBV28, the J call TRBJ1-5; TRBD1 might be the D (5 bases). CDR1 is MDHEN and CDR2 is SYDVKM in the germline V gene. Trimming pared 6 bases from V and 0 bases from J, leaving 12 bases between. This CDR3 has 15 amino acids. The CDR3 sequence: CASSSRDGSNQPQHF. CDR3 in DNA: TGTGCCAGCAGCTCCCGGGACGGTAGCAATCAGCCCCAGCATTTT.

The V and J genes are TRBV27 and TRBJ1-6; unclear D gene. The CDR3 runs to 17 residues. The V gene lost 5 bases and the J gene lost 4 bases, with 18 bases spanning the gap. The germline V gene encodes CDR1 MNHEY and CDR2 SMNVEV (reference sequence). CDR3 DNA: TGTGCCAGCAGTCCTACTCATACCGGACTATATAATTCACCCCTCCACTTT. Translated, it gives CASSPTHTGLYNSPLHF.

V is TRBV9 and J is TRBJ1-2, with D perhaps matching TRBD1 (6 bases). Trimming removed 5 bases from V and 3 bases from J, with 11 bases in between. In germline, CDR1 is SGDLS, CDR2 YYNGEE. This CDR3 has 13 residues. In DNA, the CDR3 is TGTGCCAGCAGATATGACAGGTACTATGGCTACACCTTC. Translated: CASRYDRYYGYTF. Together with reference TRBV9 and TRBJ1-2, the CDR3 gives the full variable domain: DSGVTQTPKHLITATGQRVTLRCSPRSGDLSVYWYQQSLDQGLQFLIQYYNGEERAKGNILERFSAQQFPDLHSELNLSSLELGDSALYFCASRYDRYYGYTFGSGTRLTVV.

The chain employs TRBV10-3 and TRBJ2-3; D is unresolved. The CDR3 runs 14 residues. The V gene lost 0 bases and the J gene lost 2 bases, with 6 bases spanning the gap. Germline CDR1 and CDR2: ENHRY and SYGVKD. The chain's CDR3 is CAISESWDTDTQYF. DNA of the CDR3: TGTGCCATCAGTGAGTCTTGGGACACAGATACGCAGTATTTT.

DNA of the CDR3: TGTGCCAGCAGCTTAGGGCTAGCGGGTTGGGGAGAGACCCAGTACTTC. Its protein product is CASSLGLAGWGETQYF. This chain links TRBV7-2 with TRBJ2-5, with 8 bases matching TRBD2. The CDR3 totals 16 residues. Germline loops: CDR1 SGHTA, CDR2 FQGNSA. Losses at the gene ends were 1 base for V and 4 bases for J; bases not matched to a gene: 8.

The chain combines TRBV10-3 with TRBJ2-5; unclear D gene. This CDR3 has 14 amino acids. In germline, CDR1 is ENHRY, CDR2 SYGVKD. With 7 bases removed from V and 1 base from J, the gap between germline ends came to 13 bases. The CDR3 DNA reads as TGTGCCATCAATACCTTAGGTGGCCAAGAGACCCAGTACTTC. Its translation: CAINTLGGQETQYF.

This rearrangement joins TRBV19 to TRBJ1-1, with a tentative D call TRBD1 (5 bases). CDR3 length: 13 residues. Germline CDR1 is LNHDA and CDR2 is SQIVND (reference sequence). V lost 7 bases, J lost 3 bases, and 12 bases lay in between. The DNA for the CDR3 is TGTGCCAGTACCCCGACGGGACACACTGAAGCTTTCTTT. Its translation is CASTPTGHTEAFF. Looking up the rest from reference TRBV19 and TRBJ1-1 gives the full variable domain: DGGITQSPKYLFRKEGQNVTLSCEQNLNHDAMYWYRQDPGQGLRLIYYSQIVNDFQKGDIAEGYSVSREKKESFPLTVTSAQKNPTAFYLCASTPTGHTEAFFGQGTRLTVV.

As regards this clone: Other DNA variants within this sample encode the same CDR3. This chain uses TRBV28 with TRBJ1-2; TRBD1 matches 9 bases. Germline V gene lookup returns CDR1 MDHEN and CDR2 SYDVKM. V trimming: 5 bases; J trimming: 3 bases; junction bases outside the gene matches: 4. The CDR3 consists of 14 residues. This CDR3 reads CASSPGQGYYGYTF. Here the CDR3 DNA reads TGTGCCAGCAGTCCCGGACAGGGGTACTATGGCTACACCTTC.

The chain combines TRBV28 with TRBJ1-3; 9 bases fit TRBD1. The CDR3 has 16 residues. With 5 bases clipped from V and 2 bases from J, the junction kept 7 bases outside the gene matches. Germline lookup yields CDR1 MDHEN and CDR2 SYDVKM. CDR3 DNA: TGTGCCAGCAGTACCCCCGGGACAGGGACTGGAAACACCATATATTTT. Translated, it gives CASSTPGTGTGNTIYF.

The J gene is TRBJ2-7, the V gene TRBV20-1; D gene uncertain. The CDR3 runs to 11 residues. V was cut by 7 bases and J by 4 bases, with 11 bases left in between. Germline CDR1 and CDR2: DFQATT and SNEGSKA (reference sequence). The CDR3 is CSGLVQYEQYF. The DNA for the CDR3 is TGCAGTGGACTGGTGCAATACGAGCAGTACTTC.

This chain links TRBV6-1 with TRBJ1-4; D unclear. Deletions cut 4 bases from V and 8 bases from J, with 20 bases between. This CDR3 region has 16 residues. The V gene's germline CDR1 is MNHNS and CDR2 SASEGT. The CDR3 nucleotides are TGTGCCAGCAGTGTGGTCAGTAACCTAATTGGGGAAAAACTGTTTTTT. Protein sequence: CASSVVSNLIGEKLFF.

DNA for the CDR3: TGTGCCAGCAGCTTGACAGGGGGCAACCCACCCCTCCACTTT. Amino acids: CASSLTGGNPPLHF. The chain couples TRBV5-4 to TRBJ1-6; 9 bases agree with TRBD1. The CDR3 is 14 amino acids. V lost 1 base to trimming and J lost 11 bases; unmatched junction nucleotides: 4. The germline V gene has CDR1 SGHNT and CDR2 YYREEE (reference sequence). Drawing the rest from reference TRBV5-4 and TRBJ1-6, the complete variable domain is ETGVTQSPTHLIKTRGQQVTLRCSSQSGHNTVSWYQQALGQGPQFIFQYYREEENGRGNFPPRFSGLQFPNYSSELNVNALELDDSALYLCASSLTGGNPPLHFGNGTRLTVT.

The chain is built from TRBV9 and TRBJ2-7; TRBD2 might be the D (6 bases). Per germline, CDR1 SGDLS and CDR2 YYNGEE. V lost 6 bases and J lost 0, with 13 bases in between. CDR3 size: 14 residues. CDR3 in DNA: TGTGCCAGCAACCGGCAGGGAGGCTCCTACGAGCAGTACTTC. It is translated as CASNRQGGSYEQYF.

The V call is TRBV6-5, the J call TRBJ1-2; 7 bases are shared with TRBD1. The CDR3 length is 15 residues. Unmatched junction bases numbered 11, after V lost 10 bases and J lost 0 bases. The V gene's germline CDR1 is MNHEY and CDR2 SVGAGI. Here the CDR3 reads CATQTDRAANYGYTF. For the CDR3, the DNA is TGTGCCACCCAAACTGACAGGGCGGCTAACTATGGCTACACCTTC.

The CDR3 loop reads CASSEHRDRVTETQYF. The CDR3 bases are TGTGCCAGCAGTGAGCACCGGGACAGGGTAACAGAGACCCAGTACTTC. The V call is TRBV6-1, the J call TRBJ2-5, with 9 bases fitting TRBD1. Germline lookup yields CDR1 MNHNS and CDR2 SASEGT. This CDR3 has 16 residues. Unmatched junction bases numbered 9, after V lost 3 bases and J lost 4 bases.

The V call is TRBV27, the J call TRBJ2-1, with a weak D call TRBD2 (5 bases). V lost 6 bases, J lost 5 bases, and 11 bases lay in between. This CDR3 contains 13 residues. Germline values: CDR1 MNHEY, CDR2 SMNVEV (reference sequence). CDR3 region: CASRDTSHNEQFF. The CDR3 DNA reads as TGTGCCAGCAGAGATACTAGTCACAATGAGCAGTTCTTC.

The CDR3 sequence is CASSYAGTGNTEAFF. The CDR3 DNA reads TGCGCCAGCAGCTATGCCGGGACAGGGAACACTGAAGCTTTCTTT. The rearrangement uses TRBV5-1 and TRBJ1-1; 8 nucleotides line up with TRBD1. V dropped 3 bases and J dropped 1; count of bases not matched to a gene: 5. The CDR3 is made up of 15 amino acids. Looked up from germline, CDR1 is SGHRS and CDR2 is YFSETQ.

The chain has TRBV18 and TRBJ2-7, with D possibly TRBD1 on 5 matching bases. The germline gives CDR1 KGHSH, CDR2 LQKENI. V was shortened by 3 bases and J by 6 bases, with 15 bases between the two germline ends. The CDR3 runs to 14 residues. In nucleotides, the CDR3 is TGTGCCAGCTCACCTGCACAGGTCTCTACCGAGCAGTACTTC. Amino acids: CASSPAQVSTEQYF.

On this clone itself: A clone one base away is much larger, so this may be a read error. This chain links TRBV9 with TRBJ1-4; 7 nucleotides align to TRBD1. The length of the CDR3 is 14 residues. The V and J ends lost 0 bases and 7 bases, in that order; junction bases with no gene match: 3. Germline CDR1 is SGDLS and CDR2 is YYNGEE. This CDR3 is CASSVGGGGEKLFF. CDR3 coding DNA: TGTGCCAGCAGCGTAGGAGGGGGCGGTGAAAAACTGTTTTTT.

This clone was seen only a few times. Here the CDR3 reads CASRTAYNSPLHF. CDR3 in DNA: TGTGCCAGCAGAACAGCTTATAATTCACCCCTCCACTTT. The chain is built from TRBV6-5 and TRBJ1-6; D is uncertain. Trimming took 6 bases from V and 4 from J, leaving 7 bases between them. This CDR3 region has 13 residues. From germline, CDR1 is MNHEY and CDR2 SVGAGI.

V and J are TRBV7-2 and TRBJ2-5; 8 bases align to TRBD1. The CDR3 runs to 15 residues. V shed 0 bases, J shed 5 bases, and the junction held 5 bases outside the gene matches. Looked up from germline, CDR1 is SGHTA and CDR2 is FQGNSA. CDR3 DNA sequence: TGTGCCAGCAGCTTAGCGGGACAGGCCCGGGAGACCCAGTACTTC. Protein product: CASSLAGQARETQYF.